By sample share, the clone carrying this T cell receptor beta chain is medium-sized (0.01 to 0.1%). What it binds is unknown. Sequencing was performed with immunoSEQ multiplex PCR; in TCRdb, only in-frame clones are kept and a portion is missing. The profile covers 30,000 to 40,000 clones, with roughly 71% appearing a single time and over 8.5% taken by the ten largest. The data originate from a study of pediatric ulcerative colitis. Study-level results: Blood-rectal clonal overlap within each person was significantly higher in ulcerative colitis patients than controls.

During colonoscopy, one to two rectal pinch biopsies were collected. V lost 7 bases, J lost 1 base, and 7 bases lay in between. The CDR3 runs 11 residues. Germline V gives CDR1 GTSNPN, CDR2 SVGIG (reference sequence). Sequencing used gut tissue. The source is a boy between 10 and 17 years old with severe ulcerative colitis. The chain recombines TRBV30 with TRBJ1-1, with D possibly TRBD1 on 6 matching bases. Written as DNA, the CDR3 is TGTGCCTTGACAGGGAACACTGAAGCTTTCTTT. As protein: CALTGNTEAFF.